This TCR beta chain was retrieved from a study of T cell responses to AZD1222 COVID-19 vaccine. Per the germline V gene, CDR1 is LGHNA and CDR2 is YSLEER. This CDR3 contains 16 residues. With 0 bases removed from V and 8 bases from J, the gap between germline ends came to 16 bases. The data were produced by immunoSEQ multiplex PCR, yet TCRdb's version contains in-frame clones alone and is incomplete. The table records 190,000 or so clones, approximately 93% of them present only once. The TCR sequence derives from an adult who received the AZD1222 COVID-19 vaccine. The chain uses TRBV4-3 and TRBJ1-4; D perhaps matches TRBD1 (6 bases). The material was peripheral blood, obtained 28 days after the second AZD1222 dose. CDR3 bases: TGCGCCAGCAGCCAAGATCGAGGGGGAGGAGGGGAAAAACTGTTTTTT. It is translated as CASSQDRGGGGEKLFF.